A selection of T cell receptor beta chains follows, all from one sample in a study of T cells in Graves' hyperthyroidism and ophthalmopathy. TCRdb analysed the multiplex PCR reads with MiXCR anew, one entry per CDR3 protein. This table holds approximately 600,000 distinct CDR3 sequences, less than 25% found once. The specimen was blood. The source is a young man with Graves' ophthalmopathy. The CDR3 runs from the conserved cysteine through the conserved F or W. Fields, in order: V gene, J gene, D gene, clone size, CDR3 protein, CDR3 DNA. A D gene is named only where the DNA matches it firmly. Size tells how often a clone was seen (once, few, many) or the class of an expanded clone, and some rows leave it out.

TRBV24-1,TRBJ2-2,TRBD2,.,CATSDPTKRGTGELFF,TGTGCCACCAGTGATCCAACCAAGCGGGGGACCGGGGAGCTGTTTTTT
TRBV29-1,TRBJ2-2,.,.,CGVGRGRNTGELFF,TGCGGCGTTGGGCGGGGCAGAAACACCGGGGAGCTGTTTTTT
TRBV9,TRBJ1-1,TRBD1,.,CASSEITGALNTEAFF,TGTGCCAGCAGCGAGATTACAGGGGCCCTGAACACTGAAGCTTTCTTT
TRBV10-3,TRBJ2-1,TRBD1,few,CAIRTGTGGRNEQFF,TGTGCCATCAGGACCGGGACAGGGGGTCGGAATGAGCAGTTCTTC
TRBV15,TRBJ1-6,.,few,CATSRGEDVWGSPLHF,TGTGCCACCAGCAGAGGGGAGGACGTTTGGGGTTCACCCCTCCACTTT
TRBV7-9,TRBJ2-7,.,few,CASRPHPGSGWEQYF,TGTGCCAGCAGACCACATCCAGGTTCCGGCTGGGAGCAGTACTTC
TRBV20-1,TRBJ2-1,TRBD2,few,CSAILLGSGSSGNEQFF,TGCAGTGCTATTTTACTGGGCAGCGGGAGTTCTGGCAATGAGCAGTTCTTC
TRBV9,TRBJ2-3,.,once,CASSSPSVGMGAGDTQYF,TGTGCCAGCAGCTCCCCTTCCGTCGGGATGGGGGCGGGGGATACGCAGTATTTT
TRBV20-1,TRBJ2-3,TRBD1,few,CSASGDRGQDTQYF,TGCAGTGCTAGTGGGGACAGGGGACAAGATACGCAGTATTTT
TRBV2,TRBJ2-1,.,many,CASSEKAGLTEQFF,TGTGCCAGCAGTGAAAAGGCAGGACTTACTGAGCAGTTCTTC
TRBV30,TRBJ2-7,TRBD1,.,CAWSVRGQGYYYEQYF,TGTGCCTGGAGTGTAAGGGGACAGGGGTATTACTACGAGCAGTACTTC
TRBV6-2/TRBV6-3,TRBJ1-5,.,few,CASSYAVNQPQHF,TGTGCCAGCAGTTACGCCGTAAATCAGCCCCAGCATTTT
TRBV25-1,TRBJ1-4,.,.,CASSEGGGRANEKLFF,TGTGCCAGCAGTGAAGGTGGGGGGCGCGCTAATGAAAAACTGTTTTTT
TRBV11-2,TRBJ1-6,TRBD1,.,CASSLMPRSGGLDF,TGTGCCAGCAGCCTGATGCCCAGGTCAGGGGGTCTTGACTTT